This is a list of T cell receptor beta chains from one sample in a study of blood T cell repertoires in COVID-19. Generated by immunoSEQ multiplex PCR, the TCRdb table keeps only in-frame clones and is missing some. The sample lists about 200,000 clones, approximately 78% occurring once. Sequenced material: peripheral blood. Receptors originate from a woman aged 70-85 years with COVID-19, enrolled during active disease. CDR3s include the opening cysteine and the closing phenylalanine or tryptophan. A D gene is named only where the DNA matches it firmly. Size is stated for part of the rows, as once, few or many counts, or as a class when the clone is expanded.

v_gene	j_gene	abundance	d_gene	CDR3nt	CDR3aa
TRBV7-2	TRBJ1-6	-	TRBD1	TGTGCCAGCAGTCTGGACAGGGGGCGTAATTCACCCCTCCACTTT	CASSLDRGRNSPLHF
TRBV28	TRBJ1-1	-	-	TGTGCCAGCCCCGGCTGGAGTACCCAGAACACTGAAGCTTTCTTT	CASPGWSTQNTEAFF
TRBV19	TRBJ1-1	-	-	TGTGCCAGTATGCAGGGTGGGATGAACACTGAAGCTTTCTTT	CASMQGGMNTEAFF
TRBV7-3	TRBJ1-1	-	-	TGTGCCAGCAGCCCTGGACTCTCGGGCACTGAAGCTTTCTTT	CASSPGLSGTEAFF
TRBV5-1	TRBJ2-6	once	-	TGCGCCAGCAGCTTGGGGGGTGCTGGACAGAGCTCTGGGGCCAACGTCCTGACTTTC	CASSLGGAGQSSGANVLTF
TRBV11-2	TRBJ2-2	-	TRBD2	TGTGCCAGCAGCTCAGCTAGCGGCACGAACACCGGGGAGCTGTTTTTT	CASSSASGTNTGELFF
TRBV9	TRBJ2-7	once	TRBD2	TGTGCCAGCAGCGTAGATGCGGGAGGGCTTGAGCAGTACTTC	CASSVDAGGLEQYF
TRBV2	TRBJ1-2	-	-	TGTGCCAGCAGTCCCCCCACGAGGGCCCGAGGATATGGCTACACCTTC	CASSPPTRARGYGYTF
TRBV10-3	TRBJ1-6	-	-	TGTGCCACCGGACAGCCAAATTCACCCCTCCACTTT	CATGQPNSPLHF
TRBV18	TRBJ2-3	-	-	TGTGCCAGCTCAACTATATCTAGCACAGATACGCAGTATTTT	CASSTISSTDTQYF
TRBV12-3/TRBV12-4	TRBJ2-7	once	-	TGTGCCAGCAGTCTCACTAGGTACGAGCAGTACTTC	CASSLTRYEQYF
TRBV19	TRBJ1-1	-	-	TGTGCCAGTAGTATAGCAACAGGGCTGGGAACTGAAGCTTTCTTT	CASSIATGLGTEAFF
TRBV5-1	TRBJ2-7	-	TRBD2	TGCGCCAGCAGCTTGGAGGGACTAGCGTATCCCCCCAACTACGAGCAGTACTTC	CASSLEGLAYPPNYEQYF
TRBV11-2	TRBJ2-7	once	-	TGTGCCAGCAGCTTAGTGCAGGGGTATTACGAGCAGTACTTC	CASSLVQGYYEQYF
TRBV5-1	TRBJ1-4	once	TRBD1	TGCGCCAGCAGCTCCAGGGGGCGAGAGGAAAAACTGTTTTTT	CASSSRGREEKLFF
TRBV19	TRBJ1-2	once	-	TGTGCCAGTAGCCTTTCCGGGTTTAACTATGGCTACACCTTC	CASSLSGFNYGYTF
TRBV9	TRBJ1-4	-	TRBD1	TGTGCCAGCAGCGTAGGGACAGGAGAAAAACTGTTTTTT	CASSVGTGEKLFF
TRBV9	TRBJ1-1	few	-	TGTGCCCCTCCGGAGTCCAGGGTGAACACTGAAGCTTTCTTT	CAPPESRVNTEAFF
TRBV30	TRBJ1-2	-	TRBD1	TGTGCCTGGAGTGTACAGGGGGCTTACGGCTACACCTTC	CAWSVQGAYGYTF
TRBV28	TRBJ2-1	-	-	TGTGCCGGGAAGGGGAACTCTAATGAGCAGTTCTTC	CAGKGNSNEQFF
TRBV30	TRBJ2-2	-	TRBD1	TGTGCCTGGAGTGTAAGACAGGGGAACACCGGGGAGCTGTTTTTT	CAWSVRQGNTGELFF
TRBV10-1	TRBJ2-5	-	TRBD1	TGCGCCAGCAAGGCCTCAGGGGGGACCCAGTACTTC	CASKASGGTQYF
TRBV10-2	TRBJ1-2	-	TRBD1	TGCGCCAGCAGTGAGTCGTCCCCAGGGGGTGTCTATGGCTACACCTTC	CASSESSPGGVYGYTF
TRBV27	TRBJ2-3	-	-	TGTGCCAGCAGTTCGGGCCCGGGGAGGACAGATACGCAGTATTTT	CASSSGPGRTDTQYF
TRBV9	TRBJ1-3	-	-	TGTGCCAGCAGCGCGACAGTAGGAAACACCATATATTTT	CASSATVGNTIYF
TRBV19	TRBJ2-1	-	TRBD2	TGTGCCAGTAGTCCGACTAGCGGCCCCTCCTACAATGAGCAGTTCTTC	CASSPTSGPSYNEQFF
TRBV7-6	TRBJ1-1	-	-	TGTGCCAGCAGCTTTGACAGTTCGAACACTGAAGCTTTCTTT	CASSFDSSNTEAFF
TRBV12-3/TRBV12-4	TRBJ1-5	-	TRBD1	TGTGCCAGCAGTCCAGGGGGGCCCCAGCATTTT	CASSPGGPQHF
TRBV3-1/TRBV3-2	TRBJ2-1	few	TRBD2	TGTGCCAGCAGCCAAGTGGTAGCGGGAGATAATGAGCAGTTCTTC	CASSQVVAGDNEQFF
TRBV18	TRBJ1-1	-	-	TGTGCCAGCTCAGCCCTGGGGGCGGATGAAGCTTTCTTT	CASSALGADEAFF
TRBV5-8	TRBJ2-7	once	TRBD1	TGTGCCAGCAGCTTGGGGACAGGGGTTCAGTGGGAGCAGTACTTC	CASSLGTGVQWEQYF
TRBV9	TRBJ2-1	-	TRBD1	TGTGCCAGCAGCGCGGGGACAGGAACCTACAATGAGCAGTTCTTC	CASSAGTGTYNEQFF
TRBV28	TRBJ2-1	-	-	TGTGCCAGCAGTTTAGCGGGTTTGGCCTACAATGAGCAGTTCTTC	CASSLAGLAYNEQFF
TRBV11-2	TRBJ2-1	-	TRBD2	TGTGCCAGCAGCTCTGTAGCGGGAGGGTTCAATGAGCAGTTCTTC	CASSSVAGGFNEQFF
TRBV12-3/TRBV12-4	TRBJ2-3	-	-	TGTGCCAGCAGTCCCGACAGAAATACGCAGTATTTT	CASSPDRNTQYF
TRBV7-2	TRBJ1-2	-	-	TGTGCCAGCAGCCCGCCAGCGGTCGTATATGGCTACACCTTC	CASSPPAVVYGYTF
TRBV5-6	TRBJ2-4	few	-	TGTGCCAGCCGGTCCCTAGCCAAAAACATTCAGTACTTC	CASRSLAKNIQYF
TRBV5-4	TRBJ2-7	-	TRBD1	TGTGCCAGCAGCTCCTTCCGGGACAGCCGCTCCTACGAGCAGTACTTC	CASSSFRDSRSYEQYF
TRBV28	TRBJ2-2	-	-	TGTGCCAGCAGTTCAGGACAGACTAACACCGGGGAGCTGTTTTTT	CASSSGQTNTGELFF
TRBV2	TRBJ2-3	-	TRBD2	TGTGCCAGCGGTCGAGCGGGAGGGGCAGATACGCAGTATTTT	CASGRAGGADTQYF
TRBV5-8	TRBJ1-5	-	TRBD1	TGTGCCAGCAGCTTGGAGACAGGGAGAAGCAATCAGCCCCAGCATTTT	CASSLETGRSNQPQHF